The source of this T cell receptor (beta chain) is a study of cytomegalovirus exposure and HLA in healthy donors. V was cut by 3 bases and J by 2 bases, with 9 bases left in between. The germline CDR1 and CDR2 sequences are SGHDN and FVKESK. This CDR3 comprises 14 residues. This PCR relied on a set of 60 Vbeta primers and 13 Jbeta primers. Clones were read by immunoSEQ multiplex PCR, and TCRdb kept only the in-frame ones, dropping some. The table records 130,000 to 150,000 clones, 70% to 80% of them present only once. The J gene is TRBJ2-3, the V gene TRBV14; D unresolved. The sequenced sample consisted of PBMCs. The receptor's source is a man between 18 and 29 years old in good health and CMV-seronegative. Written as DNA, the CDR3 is TGTGCCAGCAGCCACTCGTTTAACACAGATACGCAGTATTTT. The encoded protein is CASSHSFNTDTQYF.